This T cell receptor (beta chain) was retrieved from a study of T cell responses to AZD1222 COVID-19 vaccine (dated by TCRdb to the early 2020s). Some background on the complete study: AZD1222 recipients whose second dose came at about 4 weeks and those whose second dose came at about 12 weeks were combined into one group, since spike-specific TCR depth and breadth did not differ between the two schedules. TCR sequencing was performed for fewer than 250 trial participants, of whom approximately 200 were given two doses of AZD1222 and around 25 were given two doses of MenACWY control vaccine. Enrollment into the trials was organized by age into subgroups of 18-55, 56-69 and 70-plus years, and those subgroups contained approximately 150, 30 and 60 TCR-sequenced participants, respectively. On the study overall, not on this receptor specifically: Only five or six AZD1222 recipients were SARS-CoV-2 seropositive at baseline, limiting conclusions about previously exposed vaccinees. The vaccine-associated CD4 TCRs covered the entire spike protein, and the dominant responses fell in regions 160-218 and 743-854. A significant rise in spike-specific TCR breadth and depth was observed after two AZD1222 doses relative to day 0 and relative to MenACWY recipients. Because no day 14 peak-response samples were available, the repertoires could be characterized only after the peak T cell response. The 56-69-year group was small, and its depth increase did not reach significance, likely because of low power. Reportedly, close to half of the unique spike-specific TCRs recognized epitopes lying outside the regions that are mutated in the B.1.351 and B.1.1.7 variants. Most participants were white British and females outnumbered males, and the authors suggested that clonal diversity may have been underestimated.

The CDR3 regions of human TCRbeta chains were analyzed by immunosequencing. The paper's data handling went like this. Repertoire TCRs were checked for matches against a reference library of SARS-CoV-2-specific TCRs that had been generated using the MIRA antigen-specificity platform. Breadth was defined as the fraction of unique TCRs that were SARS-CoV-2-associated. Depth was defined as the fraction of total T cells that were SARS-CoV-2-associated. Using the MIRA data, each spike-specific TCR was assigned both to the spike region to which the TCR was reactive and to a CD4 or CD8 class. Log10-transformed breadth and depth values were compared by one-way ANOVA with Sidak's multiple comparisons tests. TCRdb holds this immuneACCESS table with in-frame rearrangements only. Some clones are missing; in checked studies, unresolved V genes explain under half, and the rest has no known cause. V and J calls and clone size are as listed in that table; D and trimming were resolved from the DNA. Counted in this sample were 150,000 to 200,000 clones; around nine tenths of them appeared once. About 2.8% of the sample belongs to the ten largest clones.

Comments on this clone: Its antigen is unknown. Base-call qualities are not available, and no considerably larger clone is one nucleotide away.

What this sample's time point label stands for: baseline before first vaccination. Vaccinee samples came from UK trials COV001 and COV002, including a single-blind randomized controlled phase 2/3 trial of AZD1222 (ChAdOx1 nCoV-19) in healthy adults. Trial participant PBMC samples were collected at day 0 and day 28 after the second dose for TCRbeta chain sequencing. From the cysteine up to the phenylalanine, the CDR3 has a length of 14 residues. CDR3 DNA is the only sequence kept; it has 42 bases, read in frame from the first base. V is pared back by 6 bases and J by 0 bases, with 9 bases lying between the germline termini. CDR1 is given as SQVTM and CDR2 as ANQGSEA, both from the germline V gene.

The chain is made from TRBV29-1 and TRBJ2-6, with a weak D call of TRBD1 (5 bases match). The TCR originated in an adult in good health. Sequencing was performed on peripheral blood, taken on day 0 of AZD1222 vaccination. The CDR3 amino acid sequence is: CSVADSSGANVLTF. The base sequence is TGCAGCGTAGCCGACAGCTCTGGGGCCAACGTCCTGACTTTC.